This T cell receptor beta chain emerged from a study of Ad26.COV2.S vaccination and SARS-CoV-2 variants. Study-level background: Ad26.COV2.S was injected intramuscularly once or twice, 56 days apart.

Sequencing was performed with immunoSEQ multiplex PCR; in TCRdb, only in-frame clones are kept and a portion is missing. The table includes 300,000 to 400,000 clones, 86% detected once. CDR3 length: 14 residues. Germline CDR1 is MRHNA and CDR2 is SNTAGT. The V end was cut by 2 bases, the J end by 10 bases, with 12 bases between. Treatment described: 19 received Ad26.COV2.S at low or high dose, single or two shots; about five received placebo; per-sample allocation not given. The investigators took samples on day 63 after the first vaccine or placebo injection. Here the sequenced sample was peripheral blood, taken in a trial of Ad26.COV2.S vaccine versus placebo. The clonotype originates from a person aged 18-60 years who received the Ad26.COV2.S COVID-19 vaccine or a placebo. The chain links TRBV6-4 to TRBJ1-6, with D uncertain. DNA for the CDR3: TGTGCCAGCAGTGACAACGCCGAATCGTCACCCCTCCACTTT. It is translated as CASSDNAESSPLHF.